The rows below give T cell receptor beta chains drawn from one sample of a study of regulatory T cells in long-lasting Graves disease. TCRdb ran MiXCR on the multiplex PCR reads and lists one entry per CDR3 protein. Of about 220,000 distinct CDR3 sequences in the sample, roughly 19% were seen once. The sample was also linked to a second study, of T cells in Graves' hyperthyroidism and ophthalmopathy.

Specimen: peripheral blood mononuclear cells (PBMCs), collected at new diagnosis, from a patient treated with antithyroid drugs. The receptors shown here come from a young woman with Graves disease. Each CDR3 is given with its conserved first and last residue. The order of the fields is D gene, J gene, clone size, V gene, CDR3 protein, CDR3 DNA. The D gene is left open where the match is weak. Rows may omit the clone size; those that give it use once, few, many or a size class.

d_call: TRBD2
j_call: TRBJ2-1
clone_size: -
v_call: TRBV5-1
cdr3_aa: CASSLGTSGPFYNEQFF
cdr3_nt: TGTGCCAGCAGCTTAGGAACTAGCGGGCCATTCTACAATGAGCAGTTCTTC

d_call: TRBD1
j_call: TRBJ1-4
clone_size: many
v_call: TRBV7-2
cdr3_aa: CASSLGPGQVFGKLFF
cdr3_nt: TGTGCCAGCAGCTTAGGTCCGGGACAGGTTTTCGGAAAACTGTTTTTT

d_call: -
j_call: TRBJ2-7
clone_size: many
v_call: TRBV3-1
cdr3_aa: CASSHSGGTGGYEQYF
cdr3_nt: TGTGCCAGCAGCCATTCTGGTGGAACAGGAGGGTACGAGCAGTACTTC

d_call: -
j_call: TRBJ2-7
clone_size: -
v_call: TRBV25-1
cdr3_aa: CASSARFGQYF
cdr3_nt: TGTGCCAGCAGCGCCAGGTTTGGGCAGTACTTC

d_call: -
j_call: TRBJ2-7
clone_size: -
v_call: TRBV7-9
cdr3_aa: CASSPNQEQYF
cdr3_nt: TGTGCCAGCAGCCCTAATCAGGAGCAGTACTTC

d_call: -
j_call: TRBJ1-1
clone_size: few
v_call: TRBV5-6
cdr3_aa: CASSPPGQNTEAFF
cdr3_nt: TGTGCCAGCAGCCCGCCGGGACAGAACACTGAAGCTTTCTTT

d_call: TRBD1
j_call: TRBJ2-1
clone_size: many
v_call: TRBV5-1
cdr3_aa: CASSNGQGGFGNEQFF
cdr3_nt: TGCGCCAGCAGCAACGGACAGGGGGGATTTGGGAATGAGCAGTTCTTC

d_call: TRBD1
j_call: TRBJ2-6
clone_size: many
v_call: TRBV30
cdr3_aa: CAWSRDRVPSGANVLTF
cdr3_nt: TGTGCCTGGAGTAGGGACAGGGTTCCATCCGGGGCCAACGTCCTGACTTTC

d_call: -
j_call: TRBJ2-1
clone_size: many
v_call: TRBV7-9
cdr3_aa: CASSLATGLSYNEQFF
cdr3_nt: TGTGCCAGCAGCTTAGCGACAGGCCTCTCCTACAATGAGCAGTTCTTC

d_call: TRBD2
j_call: TRBJ2-7
clone_size: many
v_call: TRBV5-1
cdr3_aa: CASSPPTSGIPPEQYF
cdr3_nt: TGCGCCAGCAGCCCGCCGACTAGCGGGATTCCCCCCGAGCAGTACTTC

d_call: -
j_call: TRBJ2-7
clone_size: -
v_call: TRBV3-1
cdr3_aa: CASSHGGGRYEQYF
cdr3_nt: TGTGCCAGCAGCCATGGGGGGGGCCGTTACGAGCAGTACTTC

d_call: -
j_call: TRBJ2-1
clone_size: many
v_call: TRBV7-9
cdr3_aa: CASSFRSSYNEQFF
cdr3_nt: TGTGCCAGCAGCTTCCGAAGCTCCTACAATGAGCAGTTCTTC

d_call: -
j_call: TRBJ1-4
clone_size: few
v_call: TRBV30
cdr3_aa: CAWSLKTASNEKLFF
cdr3_nt: TGTGCCTGGAGTCTCAAGACAGCGAGTAATGAAAAACTGTTTTTT

d_call: -
j_call: TRBJ2-1
clone_size: -
v_call: TRBV20-1
cdr3_aa: CSARPGDPSEQFF
cdr3_nt: TGCAGTGCTAGACCGGGAGATCCAAGTGAGCAGTTCTTC

d_call: TRBD1
j_call: TRBJ1-2
clone_size: many
v_call: TRBV20-1
cdr3_aa: CSAASRTGASGYGYTF
cdr3_nt: TGCAGTGCTGCCTCCCGGACAGGGGCCAGCGGCTATGGCTACACCTTC

d_call: TRBD1
j_call: TRBJ1-1
clone_size: -
v_call: TRBV3-1
cdr3_aa: CASQGETGPEAFF
cdr3_nt: TGTGCCAGCCAGGGGGAGACAGGGCCCGAAGCTTTCTTT

d_call: TRBD1
j_call: TRBJ1-1
clone_size: many
v_call: TRBV18
cdr3_aa: CASRHRGTEAFF
cdr3_nt: TGTGCCAGCCGTCACAGGGGAACTGAAGCTTTCTTT

d_call: -
j_call: TRBJ2-1
clone_size: many
v_call: TRBV25-1
cdr3_aa: CASSPGRGYEQFF
cdr3_nt: TGTGCCAGCAGTCCCGGCAGGGGATATGAGCAGTTCTTC

d_call: -
j_call: TRBJ2-7
clone_size: many
v_call: TRBV28
cdr3_aa: CASSWFLPGSYEQYF
cdr3_nt: TGTGCCAGCAGTTGGTTCCTCCCAGGGTCCTACGAGCAGTACTTC

d_call: -
j_call: TRBJ2-2
clone_size: -
v_call: TRBV7-9
cdr3_aa: CASSSGNGELFF
cdr3_nt: TGTGCCAGCAGCTCAGGGAACGGGGAGCTGTTTTTT

d_call: -
j_call: TRBJ1-3
clone_size: few
v_call: TRBV7-9
cdr3_aa: CASQRGTNSGNTIYF
cdr3_nt: TGTGCCAGTCAAAGAGGGACAAACTCTGGAAACACCATATATTTT

d_call: -
j_call: TRBJ2-7
clone_size: -
v_call: TRBV20-1
cdr3_aa: CSARSPQAIHRDEQYF
cdr3_nt: TGCAGTGCTAGATCTCCCCAAGCCATACACAGGGACGAGCAGTACTTC

d_call: -
j_call: TRBJ1-1
clone_size: few
v_call: TRBV2
cdr3_aa: CASSEGPGTNTEAFF
cdr3_nt: TGTGCCAGCAGTGAAGGTCCCGGGACCAACACTGAAGCTTTCTTT

d_call: TRBD1
j_call: TRBJ2-7
clone_size: -
v_call: TRBV11-2
cdr3_aa: CASSLAGGQGYYEQYF
cdr3_nt: TGTGCCAGCAGCTTAGCTGGTGGACAGGGTTACTACGAGCAGTACTTC

d_call: -
j_call: TRBJ2-5
clone_size: many
v_call: TRBV7-9
cdr3_aa: CAVGGETQYF
cdr3_nt: TGTGCCGTTGGGGGGGAGACCCAGTACTTC

d_call: TRBD1
j_call: TRBJ1-5
clone_size: -
v_call: TRBV6-1
cdr3_aa: CAGSTGLYQPQHF
cdr3_nt: TGTGCCGGATCGACAGGGCTTTATCAGCCCCAGCATTTT

d_call: -
j_call: TRBJ1-5
clone_size: many
v_call: TRBV27
cdr3_aa: CASSFQGQPQHF
cdr3_nt: TGTGCCAGCAGTTTCCAGGGTCAGCCCCAGCATTTT

d_call: TRBD1
j_call: TRBJ1-5
clone_size: few
v_call: TRBV20-1
cdr3_aa: CSARTGRTNQPQHF
cdr3_nt: TGCAGTGCTAGGACAGGGAGGACCAATCAGCCCCAGCATTTT

d_call: TRBD1
j_call: TRBJ1-6
clone_size: many
v_call: TRBV2
cdr3_aa: CASTLLGQGAGSPLHF
cdr3_nt: TGTGCCAGCACCTTGCTGGGACAGGGGGCAGGTTCACCCCTCCACTTT

d_call: TRBD1
j_call: TRBJ1-1
clone_size: many
v_call: TRBV10-3
cdr3_aa: CAISPDRGNTEAFF
cdr3_nt: TGTGCCATCAGCCCGGACAGGGGGAACACTGAAGCTTTCTTT

d_call: -
j_call: TRBJ2-5
clone_size: -
v_call: TRBV28
cdr3_aa: CASRRERGQETQYF
cdr3_nt: TGTGCCAGCAGGAGGGAGAGGGGGCAAGAGACCCAGTACTTC

d_call: -
j_call: TRBJ2-7
clone_size: many
v_call: TRBV24-1
cdr3_aa: CATRRGHEQYF
cdr3_nt: TGTGCCACCCGGCGGGGACACGAGCAGTACTTC

d_call: TRBD2
j_call: TRBJ2-2
clone_size: many
v_call: TRBV6-5
cdr3_aa: CASSYLAGGLTGELFF
cdr3_nt: TGTGCCAGCAGTTACTTAGCGGGGGGTCTCACCGGGGAGCTGTTTTTT

d_call: -
j_call: TRBJ1-5
clone_size: few
v_call: TRBV28
cdr3_aa: CASSSGRGRSNQPQHF
cdr3_nt: TGTGCCAGCAGTTCCGGTCGGGGAAGAAGCAATCAGCCCCAGCATTTT

d_call: TRBD1
j_call: TRBJ2-1
clone_size: -
v_call: TRBV20-1
cdr3_aa: CSAGDRGPYNEQFF
cdr3_nt: TGCAGTGCCGGGGACAGGGGCCCCTACAATGAGCAGTTCTTC

d_call: TRBD1
j_call: TRBJ2-2
clone_size: many
v_call: TRBV28
cdr3_aa: CASSQDRGFPPGELFF
cdr3_nt: TGTGCCAGCAGCCAGGACAGGGGGTTCCCCCCCGGGGAGCTGTTTTTT

d_call: TRBD2
j_call: TRBJ2-3
clone_size: many
v_call: TRBV19
cdr3_aa: CASRGTSGGLTASEADTQYF
cdr3_nt: TGTGCCAGTAGGGGGACTAGCGGGGGCCTAACGGCATCCGAGGCAGATACGCAGTATTTT

d_call: -
j_call: TRBJ2-7
clone_size: many
v_call: TRBV18
cdr3_aa: CASSPRRSSSYEQYF
cdr3_nt: TGTGCCAGCTCACCACGCCGGTCATCCTCCTACGAGCAGTACTTC

d_call: TRBD2
j_call: TRBJ2-1
clone_size: many
v_call: TRBV13
cdr3_aa: CASSLSGRADEQFF
cdr3_nt: TGTGCCAGCAGCTTAAGCGGGAGGGCAGATGAGCAGTTCTTC